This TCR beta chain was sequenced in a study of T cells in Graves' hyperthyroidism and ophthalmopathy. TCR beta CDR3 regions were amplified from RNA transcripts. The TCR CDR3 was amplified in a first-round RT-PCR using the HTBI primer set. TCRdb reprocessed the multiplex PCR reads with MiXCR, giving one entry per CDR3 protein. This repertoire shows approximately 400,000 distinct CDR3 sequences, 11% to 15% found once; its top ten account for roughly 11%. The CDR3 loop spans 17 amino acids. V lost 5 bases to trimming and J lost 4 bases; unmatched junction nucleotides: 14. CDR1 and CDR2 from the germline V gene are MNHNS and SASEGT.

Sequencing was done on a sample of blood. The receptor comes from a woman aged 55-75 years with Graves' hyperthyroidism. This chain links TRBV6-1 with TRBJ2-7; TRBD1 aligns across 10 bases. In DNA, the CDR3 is TGTGCCAGCAGTTACACTCTGGGACAGGGGAAAGCATACGAGCAGTACTTC. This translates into CASSYTLGQGKAYEQYF.